The 8 T cell receptor beta chains below were found in one sample sequenced in a study of blood T cell repertoires in COVID-19. The table came from immunoSEQ multiplex PCR; TCRdb's copy has only in-frame clones and leaves some out. The sample lists about 220,000 clones, approximately 81% occurring once. Sequenced input: peripheral blood. The receptors were gathered from a woman at least 80 years old with acute or convalescent COVID-19.

The genes are TRBV28 and TRBJ2-5; 12 nucleotides line up with TRBD2. The trim removed 5 bases at V and 5 bases at J, leaving 6 bases unmatched. The germline CDR1 and CDR2 sequences are MDHEN and SYDVKM. This CDR3 comprises 15 residues. The CDR3 DNA follows: TGTGCCAGCAGTCATACTAGCGGGGGGCCGGAGACCCAGTACTTC. Translated: CASSHTSGGPETQYF.

The V call is TRBV27, the J call TRBJ2-5; 8 bases agree with TRBD1. Trimming cost V 3 bases and J 6 bases; bases outside gene matches: 3. Germline-derived CDR1 and CDR2 are MNHEY and SMNVEV (reference sequence). The CDR3 is made up of 13 amino acids. The CDR3 protein is CASSFRGQQTQYF. The CDR3 DNA follows: TGTGCCAGCAGTTTCAGGGGGCAGCAGACCCAGTACTTC.

V and J are TRBV5-3 and TRBJ2-3; 12 positions agree with TRBD2. Being an ORF, TRBV5-3 has a function that is uncertain. The CDR3 spans 16 residues. Unmatched junction bases numbered 4, after V lost 3 bases and J lost 2 bases. CDR3: CARSYGLAGFTDTQYF. The DNA of the CDR3 is TGTGCCAGAAGCTACGGACTAGCGGGGTTCACAGATACGCAGTATTTT.

The J gene is TRBJ2-5, the V gene TRBV5-4; D gene ambiguous. The CDR3 runs to 15 residues. With 0 bases removed from V and 1 base from J, the gap between germline ends came to 10 bases. Germline CDR1 and CDR2: SGHNT and YYREEE (reference sequence). The CDR3 nucleotides read TGTGCCAGCAGCTTGGTCGGCGGCAGCCAAGAGACCCAGTACTTC. It codes for CASSLVGGSQETQYF. The entire variable domain, with the rest obtained from reference TRBV5-4 and TRBJ2-5, is as follows: ETGVTQSPTHLIKTRGQQVTLRCSSQSGHNTVSWYQQALGQGPQFIFQYYREEENGRGNFPPRFSGLQFPNYSSELNVNALELDDSALYLCASSLVGGSQETQYFGPGTRLLVL.

To note about this clone: A read error may produce the germline difference seen at one junction end. The sample contains more than one DNA sequence encoding this CDR3. The chain joins TRBV18 to TRBJ2-7, with 9 bases that match TRBD2. This CDR3 spans 14 amino acids. CDR1 KGHSH and CDR2 LQKENI come from the germline V gene. Here the CDR3 reads CASSPLAGPYEQYF. In nucleotides, the CDR3 is TGTGCCAGCTCGCCACTAGCGGGCCCCTACGAGCAGTACTTC.

The chain has TRBV19 and TRBJ2-7; D may be TRBD2 (5 bases). V was shortened by 0 bases and J by 4 bases, with 7 bases between the two germline ends. CDR3 length: 13 residues. CDR1 and CDR2 (germline): LNHDA, SQIVND (reference sequence). CDR3 DNA sequence: TGTGCCAGTAGTATAGAAGGCGGGTACGAGCAGTACTTC. Translating gives CASSIEGGYEQYF. The full variable domain, rest sourced from reference TRBV19 and TRBJ2-7, is DGGITQSPKYLFRKEGQNVTLSCEQNLNHDAMYWYRQDPGQGLRLIYYSQIVNDFQKGDIAEGYSVSREKKESFPLTVTSAQKNPTAFYLCASSIEGGYEQYFGPGTRLTVT.

The rearrangement uses TRBV7-2 and TRBJ1-2; TRBD1 is a possible D gene (5 bases). Trimming removed 1 base from V and 8 bases from J, with 11 bases in between. Germline V lookup: CDR1 SGHTA, CDR2 FQGNSA. The CDR3 sequence is 13 residues long. The CDR3 region is CASSLGGGRGYTF. The CDR3 DNA sequence: TGTGCCAGCAGCTTAGGTGGGGGGAGAGGCTACACCTTC.

The chain combines TRBV3-1 (or the pseudogene TRBV3-2) with TRBJ2-1; the D gene is possibly TRBD2 (7 bases). Germline values: CDR1 LGHDT, CDR2 YNNKEL (reference sequence). The V end lost 4 bases, the J end lost 9 bases, and 19 bases lay between the germline ends. There are 15 residues in the CDR3. In DNA, the CDR3 is TGTGCCAGCAGCCCAAAGTGGGGGGGCCTGGGTGAGCAGTTCTTC. This sequence encodes CASSPKWGGLGEQFF.